This T cell receptor (beta chain) was found in a study of neoadjuvant anti-PD-1 for oral cavity cancer. Study details: Patients mostly received three to four biweekly nivolumab doses at 3 mg/kg before surgery.

About this clone itself: Its matching antigen is unknown.

Study-level points and caveats: After neoadjuvant nivolumab, PBMC T cell clonality was significantly higher in non-responders than responders.

Per germline, CDR1 ENHRY and CDR2 SYGVKD. V dropped 6 bases and J dropped 0 bases, with 8 bases sitting between them. The CDR3 contains 13 residues. Produced via immunoSEQ multiplex PCR; TCRdb's table is partial and in-frame only. The sample includes 60,000 to 75,000 clones, 65% to 85% seen only once; the top ten take just over 2.5%. The starting material was PBMCs, obtained before nivolumab (anti-PD-1) treatment. The V gene is TRBV10-3, the J gene TRBJ1-1; D uncertain. The receptor was isolated from a person aged 40 to 85 with oral cavity squamous cell carcinoma. CDR3: CAISLVMNTEAFF. DNA of the CDR3: TGTGCCATCAGCCTCGTGATGAACACTGAAGCTTTCTTT.